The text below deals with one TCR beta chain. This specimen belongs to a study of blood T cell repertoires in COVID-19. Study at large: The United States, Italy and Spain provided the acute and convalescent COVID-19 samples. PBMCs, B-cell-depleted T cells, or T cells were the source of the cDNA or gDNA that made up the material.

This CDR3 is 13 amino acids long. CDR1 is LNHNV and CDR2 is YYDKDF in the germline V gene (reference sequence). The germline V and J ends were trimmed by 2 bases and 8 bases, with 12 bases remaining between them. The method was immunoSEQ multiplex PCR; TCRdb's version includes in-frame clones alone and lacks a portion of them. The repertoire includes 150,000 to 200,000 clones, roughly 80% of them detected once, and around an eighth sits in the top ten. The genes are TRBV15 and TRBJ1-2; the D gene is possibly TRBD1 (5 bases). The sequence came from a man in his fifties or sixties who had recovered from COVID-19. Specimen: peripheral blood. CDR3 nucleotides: TGTGCCACCAGCAGACGGGGGGGAGGAGGCTACACCTTC. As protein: CATSRRGGGGYTF.